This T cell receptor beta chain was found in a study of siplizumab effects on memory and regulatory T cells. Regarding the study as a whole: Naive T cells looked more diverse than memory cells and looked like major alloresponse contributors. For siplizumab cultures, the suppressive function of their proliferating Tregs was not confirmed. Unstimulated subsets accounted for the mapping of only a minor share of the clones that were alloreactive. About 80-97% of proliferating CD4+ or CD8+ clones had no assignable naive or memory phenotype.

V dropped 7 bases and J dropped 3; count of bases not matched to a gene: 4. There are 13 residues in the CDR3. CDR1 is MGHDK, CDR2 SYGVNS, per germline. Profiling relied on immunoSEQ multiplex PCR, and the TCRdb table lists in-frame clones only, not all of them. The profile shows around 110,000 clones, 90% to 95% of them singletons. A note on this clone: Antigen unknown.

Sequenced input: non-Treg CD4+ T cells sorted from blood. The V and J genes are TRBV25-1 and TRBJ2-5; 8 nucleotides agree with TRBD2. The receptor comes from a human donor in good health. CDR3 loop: CASTQAGEETQYF. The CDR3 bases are TGTGCCAGCACTCAAGCGGGAGAAGAGACCCAGTACTTC. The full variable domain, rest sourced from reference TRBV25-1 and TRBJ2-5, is EADIYQTPRYLVIGTGKKITLECSQTMGHDKMYWYQQDPGMELHLIHYSYGVNSTEKGDLSSESTVSRIRTEHFPLTLESARPSHTSQYLCASTQAGEETQYFGPGTRLLVL.